The source of this T cell receptor beta chain is a study of blood T cell repertoires in COVID-19. Study overall: Spain, Italy and the United States supplied samples that represented acute and convalescent COVID-19.

V dropped 5 bases and J dropped 4; count of bases not matched to a gene: 12. Germline CDR1 is LNHDA and CDR2 is SQIVND (reference sequence). The CDR3 contains 16 residues. TCRdb keeps only in-frame clones here, not all; method: immunoSEQ multiplex PCR. The data contain 300,000 or so clones, over 75% of them singletons. This TCR was sampled from a woman aged 18-30 years who had recovered from COVID-19. Source material: PBMCs or T cells enriched from blood (not recorded which). The chain combines TRBV19 with TRBJ1-2, with 8 bases fitting TRBD1. The CDR3 loop reads CASSFGQGAHAYGYTF. The CDR3 DNA reads TGTGCCAGTAGTTTCGGGCAGGGGGCGCATGCCTATGGCTACACCTTC.